These T cell receptor beta chains were read from a single sample in a study of cytomegalovirus exposure and HLA in healthy donors. TCRdb keeps only in-frame clones here, not all; method: immunoSEQ multiplex PCR. The sample lists some 77,000 clones, around 95% occurring once. Specimen: PBMCs. All receptors derive from a man between 18 and 29 years old in good health and CMV-seropositive. Each CDR3 is given with its conserved first and last residue.

>TRBV7-3|14
CASSLAGTGETQYF
>TRBV11-2|14
CASSLAQLAYEQYF
>TRBV28|14
CASQLLAGRETQYF
>TRBV5-1|16
CASSFGRGPANTEAFF
>TRBV25-1|14
CASSTSTARNTIYF
>TRBV19|16
CASSPRNRGRLYGYTF
>TRBV5-1|13
CASSSAGYNEQFF
>TRBV7-3|17
CASSSKTGGANTGELFF
>TRBV7-6|16
CASSSAGSGANEKLFF
>TRBV9|13
CASSPGLTDTQYF
>TRBV5-1|13
CASSLGQNYEQYF
>TRBV4-2|15
CASSQVSGRDNEQFF
>TRBV4-1|14
CASSHLRGNQPQHF
>TRBV7-2|13
CASSNPGGYEQYF
>TRBV19|13
CASSMSSNTEAFF
>TRBV18|19
CASSPLRVAGGKVYNEQFF